This T cell receptor beta chain originates from a study of T cell responses to AZD1222 COVID-19 vaccine. The repertoire was sequenced with immunoSEQ multiplex PCR; TCRdb's copy has only in-frame clones and lacks some. The repertoire holds over 75,000 clones, with approximately 90% as singletons. Sequences were derived from peripheral blood, sampled on day 0 of AZD1222 vaccination. This receptor was identified in an adult in good health.

The CDR3 sequence: CASTQGGKNIQYF. CDR3 sequence (DNA): TGTGCCAGTACCCAGGGAGGCAAAAACATTCAGTACTTC. V usage is TRBV19 and J usage is TRBJ2-4; D might be TRBD2 (6 bases). Germline CDR1 reads LNHDA; CDR2 reads SQIVND (reference sequence). Trimming left V 7 bases short and J 3 bases short, with 10 bases between. The CDR3 has 13 residues.